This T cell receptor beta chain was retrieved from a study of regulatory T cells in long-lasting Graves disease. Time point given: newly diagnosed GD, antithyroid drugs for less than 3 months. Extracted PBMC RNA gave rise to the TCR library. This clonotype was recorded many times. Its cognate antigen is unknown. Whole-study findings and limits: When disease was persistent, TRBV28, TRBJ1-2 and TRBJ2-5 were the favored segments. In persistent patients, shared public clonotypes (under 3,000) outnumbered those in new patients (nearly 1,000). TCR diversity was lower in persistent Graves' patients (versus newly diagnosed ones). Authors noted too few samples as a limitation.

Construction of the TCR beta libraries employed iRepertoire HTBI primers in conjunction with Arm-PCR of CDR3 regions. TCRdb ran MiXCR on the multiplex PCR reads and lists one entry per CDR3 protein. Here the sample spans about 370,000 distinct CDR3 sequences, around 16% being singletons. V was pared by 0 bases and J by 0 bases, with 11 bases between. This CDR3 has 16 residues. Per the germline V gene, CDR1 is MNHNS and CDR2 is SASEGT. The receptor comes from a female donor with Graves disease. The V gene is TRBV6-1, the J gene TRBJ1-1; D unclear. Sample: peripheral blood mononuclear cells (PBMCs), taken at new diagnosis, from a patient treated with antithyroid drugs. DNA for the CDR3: TGTGCCAGCAGTGAAGCCTACAGCAGCTTGAACACTGAAGCTTTCTTT. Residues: CASSEAYSSLNTEAFF.